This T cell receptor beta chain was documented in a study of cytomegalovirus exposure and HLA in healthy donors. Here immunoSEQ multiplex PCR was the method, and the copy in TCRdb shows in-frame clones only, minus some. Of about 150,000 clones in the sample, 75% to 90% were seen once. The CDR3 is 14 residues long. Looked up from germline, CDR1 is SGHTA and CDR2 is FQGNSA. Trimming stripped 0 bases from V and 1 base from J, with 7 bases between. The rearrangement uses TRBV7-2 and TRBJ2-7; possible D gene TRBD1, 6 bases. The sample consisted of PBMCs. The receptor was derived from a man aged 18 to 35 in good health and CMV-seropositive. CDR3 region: CASSLARGSYEQYF. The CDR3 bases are TGTGCCAGCAGCTTAGCTAGGGGGTCCTACGAGCAGTACTTC.